This T cell receptor beta chain was obtained from a study of blood T cell repertoires in COVID-19. Across the whole study: T cells, B-cell-depleted T cells, or PBMCs supplied cDNA or gDNA.

As regards this clone: The sample has other DNA sequences that encode this CDR3 too.

Germline V gene data show CDR1 as MNHEY and CDR2 as SVGEGT. V was cut by 4 bases and J by 5 bases, with 5 bases left in between. The CDR3 totals 11 residues. Per the authors' pipeline: Estimated nucleated cell counts came from reference gene primer amplification. Using immunoSEQ multiplex PCR, the repertoire was profiled, and TCRdb retains in-frame clones only, with some absent. For V, J and clone size, that table is used; D and trimming come from the DNA. There are under 500,000 clones in the sample; roughly nine tenths occur only once, and approximately 2% lies in the top ten. The receptor was derived from a woman in her late teens or twenties with acute COVID-19. The chain joins TRBV6-2 or TRBV6-3 to TRBJ2-5; D ambiguous. Sequenced: PBMCs or T cells enriched from blood (not recorded which). The CDR3 reads CASSSGETQYF. DNA of the CDR3: TGTGCCAGCAGTTCGGGTGAGACCCAGTACTTC.